This T cell receptor (beta chain) was sequenced in a study of control samples from healthy donors and cancer patients. The CDR3 contains 16 residues. The germline CDR1 and CDR2 sequences are MNHEY and SVGAGI. The V end lost 4 bases, the J end lost 2 bases, and 18 bases lay between the germline ends. Clones were read by immunoSEQ multiplex PCR, and TCRdb kept only the in-frame ones, dropping some. The profile shows 190,000 or so clones, just under 95% of them singletons. What was sequenced was blood. This rearrangement joins TRBV6-5 to TRBJ2-7, with a weak D call TRBD2 (7 bases). This clonotype was obtained from a man aged 18 to 29 in good health. This chain's CDR3 is CASSSGSGTPTYEQYF. The CDR3 DNA reads TGTGCCAGCAGTTCGGGAAGCGGGACACCTACCTACGAGCAGTACTTC.